This T cell receptor beta chain appears in the sequencing data of a study of CXCR3-negative and CXCR3-positive naive CD8 T cells. Points from the study as a whole: Memory cells differed in TRBV-TRBJ usage, but naive CXCR3-negative and CXCR3-positive cells had similar usage. Hydrophobicity of TRB CDR3s was greater in CXCR3-positive naive cells than in CXCR3-negative naive cells. CXCR3 expression dropped partially after cryopreservation, and most assays relied on fresh PBMCs.

A CD45RO-CCR7+CD27+CD95- phenotype identified naive CD8+ T cells. Germline CDR1 reads MDHEN; CDR2 reads SYDVKM. This CDR3 has 14 amino acids. The TRB cDNA libraries were prepared by 5' RACE with UMI labels. From the 5' RACE reads, TCRdb lists one entry per CDR3 protein and no DNA. Recorded for this sample: around 63,000 distinct CDR3 sequences. Concerning this clonotype: Its target is not known.

The origin of this receptor is a human donor in good health. Some clones in this sample may be carry-over from other donors' samples. Sequencing was done on a sample of naive CXCR3+ CD8+ T cells from blood. The subset denotes: CD45RO-CCR7+CD27+CD95- naive CD8+ T cells expressing CXCR3 (TNR3+). The chain couples TRBV28 to TRBJ2-7; TCRdb reports TRBD1, a call that lacks DNA to check it against. CDR3 sequence: CASSPDDRGHEQYF.